This TCR beta chain was observed in a study of blood T cells in healthy people across ages. Points from the study as a whole: Diversity was higher, and naive CD4+ cells more numerous, in long-lived donors than in aged donors. The fall in TCR beta diversity per million T cells was roughly linear with age. Because sorting was not performed, PBMCs prevented conclusive naive versus antigen-experienced comparison.

Using a J-beta primer mix together with a sample-barcoded 5' primer, a second PCR was run for roughly 6 to 11 cycles. Unique molecular identifiers of 12 random nucleotides labeled each cDNA. Using its own MiXCR run on the 5' RACE reads, TCRdb lists one record per CDR3 protein. Of about 570,000 distinct CDR3 sequences detected, 27% appear once; the ten largest clones hold around 18%. Per germline, CDR1 SEHNR and CDR2 FQNEAQ (reference sequence). Trimming took 2 bases from V and 8 from J, leaving 12 bases between them. The CDR3 length is 14 residues. Of note for this clonotype: Its antigen is not identified.

Sequencing used blood. The chain recombines TRBV7-9 with TRBJ1-4, with D possibly matching TRBD1 (6 bases). The clonotype was recovered from a woman between 65 and 79 years old in good health. The CDR3 DNA follows: TGTGCCAGCAGCTTAACAGGGATGGGCGAAAAACTGTTTTTT. Encoded protein: CASSLTGMGEKLFF.